Below are 12 T cell receptor beta chains sequenced from a single sample in a study of blood T cell repertoires in COVID-19. Data came from immunoSEQ multiplex PCR; TCRdb stores just in-frame clones and leaves some out. Among tens of thousands of clones, approximately 91% were seen once, and the ten largest hold 7% to 10%. Sample: peripheral blood. The receptor set was obtained from a woman aged 70-85 years with active COVID-19.

The CDR3 loop reads CASSDEGEMAYNEQFF. The CDR3 DNA is TGTGCCAGCAGCGATGAGGGGGAGATGGCCTACAATGAGCAGTTCTTC. The chain is built from TRBV5-6 and TRBJ2-1; D is perhaps TRBD1 (6 bases). The V end lost 4 bases, the J end lost 2 bases, and 16 bases lay between the germline ends. This CDR3 is 16 amino acids long. CDR1 is SGHDT and CDR2 is YYEEEE in the germline V gene.

The V gene is TRBV18, the J gene TRBJ2-7, with D uncertain. V was clipped by 6 bases and J by 0 bases, with 9 bases between them. The CDR3 is 13 amino acids. Germline loops: CDR1 KGHSH, CDR2 LQKENI. DNA for the CDR3: TGTGCCAGCTCTGACTTGAGCTCCTACGAGCAGTACTTC. Encoded protein: CASSDLSSYEQYF.

CDR3 residues: CASSIGDRESTQYF. The CDR3 nucleotides are TGTGCCAGTAGTATAGGGGACAGGGAGTCGACCCAGTACTTC. The gene calls are TRBV19 and TRBJ2-5, with TRBD1 matching over 9 bases. The CDR3 has 14 residues. Germline-derived CDR1 and CDR2 are LNHDA and SQIVND (reference sequence). The ends lost 1 base at V and 7 bases at J; junction bases unmatched: 4.

This chain links TRBV11-2 with TRBJ1-2; D unresolved. The CDR3 length is 16 residues. Between the trimmed V and J ends, which lost 3 bases and 2 bases, there was a span of 16 bases. Per germline, CDR1 SGHAT and CDR2 FQNNGV. For the CDR3, the DNA is TGTGCCAGCAGCTTTGAATCTGGAGCCTGGAACTATGGCTACACCTTC. As protein: CASSFESGAWNYGYTF.

The V gene is TRBV6-4, the J gene TRBJ2-7; a possible D gene is TRBD1 (5 bases). In germline, CDR1 is MRHNA, CDR2 SNTAGT. This CDR3 has 14 residues. The V end was cut by 4 bases, the J end by 0 bases, with 10 bases between. CDR3 nucleotides: TGTGCCAGCAGTGGGACACCTGACTCCTACGAGCAGTACTTC. Translating it yields CASSGTPDSYEQYF.

The chain couples TRBV24-1 to TRBJ2-2, with TRBD2 identical over 8 bases. The germline V gene has CDR1 KGHDR and CDR2 SFDVKD. V was clipped by 9 bases and J by 5 bases; unmatched bases: 7. The CDR3 length is 14 residues. In DNA form, the CDR3 reads TGTGCCACCGATGGGGCTAGCGGGACCGGGGAGCTGTTTTTT. This codes for CATDGASGTGELFF.

The V gene is TRBV27, the J gene TRBJ1-2, with D possibly being TRBD1 (6 bases). Germline V lookup: CDR1 MNHEY, CDR2 SMNVEV (reference sequence). V dropped 5 bases and J dropped 4 bases, with 23 bases sitting between them. The CDR3 loop spans 17 amino acids. CDR3 protein: CASSTLRGQLTFYGYTF. CDR3 DNA sequence: TGTGCCAGCAGTACCCTCCGAGGACAGCTAACATTCTATGGCTACACCTTC.

The chain recombines TRBV7-3 with TRBJ2-3; 8 nucleotides agree with TRBD2. CDR1 is SGHTA and CDR2 is FQGTGA in the germline V gene. Trimming cost V 4 bases and J 2 bases; bases outside gene matches: 8. This CDR3 spans 16 amino acids. CDR3 DNA sequence: TGTGCCAGCAGCTCGGCAGGCGGGAGGTACACAGATACGCAGTATTTT. This translates into CASSSAGGRYTDTQYF.

The chain carries TRBV5-1 and TRBJ2-3; 8 nucleotides agree with TRBD1. Germline V CDR1 and CDR2: SGHRS, YFSETQ. V lost 0 bases and J lost 0; bases outside the gene matches: 9. This CDR3 is 18 amino acids long. CDR3 region: CASSLAGRGLTSTDTQYF. In nucleotides, the CDR3 is TGCGCCAGCAGCTTGGCCGGCAGGGGGCTAACTAGCACAGATACGCAGTATTTT.

The V and J genes are TRBV5-1 and TRBJ1-1; D remains ambiguous. The CDR3 totals 13 residues. V was trimmed by 4 bases and J by 2 bases, leaving 9 bases between them. The V gene's germline CDR1 is SGHRS and CDR2 YFSETQ. For the CDR3, the DNA is TGCGCCAGCAGCCTAGTGAGCAACACTGAAGCTTTCTTT. It is translated as CASSLVSNTEAFF.

The V gene is TRBV14, the J gene TRBJ2-1; 10 bases are shared with TRBD1. This CDR3 is 16 amino acids long. Germline lookup yields CDR1 SGHDN and CDR2 FVKESK. The ends lost 3 bases at V and 4 bases at J; junction bases unmatched: 6. CDR3 sequence reads: CASSQVGTGVYNEQFF. CDR3 sequence (DNA): TGTGCCAGCAGCCAGGTTGGGACAGGGGTGTACAATGAGCAGTTCTTC.

For the CDR3, the DNA is TGCGCCAGCAATGCGGGGGACAGGGCCTACAATGAGCAGTTCTTC. Residues: CASNAGDRAYNEQFF. The gene calls are TRBV5-1 and TRBJ2-1, with 9 bases that match TRBD1. Per germline, CDR1 SGHRS and CDR2 YFSETQ. V shed 6 bases, J shed 2 bases, and the junction held 6 bases outside the gene matches. This CDR3 has 15 residues.